These T cell receptor beta chains were read from a single sample in a study of response to subunit inactivated influenza vaccine. TCRdb independently ran MiXCR on the RT-PCR reads; one entry per CDR3 protein. The sample has about 530,000 distinct CDR3 sequences, 12% seen once; the top ten hold roughly 10%. This material consisted of PBMCs from blood, taken on the day of vaccination. These receptors all stem from a man aged 50-59 years who received an inactivated influenza vaccine. Each CDR3 is given with its conserved first and last residue. D genes are given only for firm matches. Clone size is not always given. Where it is, it says once, few, many or a class for expanded clones.

>TRBV5-1|TRBJ1-2|-|few
CASRTDQDNYGYTF
TGCGCCAGCAGAACGGACCAGGATAACTATGGCTACACCTTC
>TRBV12-3/TRBV12-4|TRBJ2-1|-|-
CASSTNSIHEQFF
TGTGCCAGCAGTACAAACTCGATCCATGAGCAGTTCTTC
>TRBV7-2|TRBJ1-2|TRBD1|few
CASSPQGQDYGGYTF
TGTGCCAGCAGCCCACAGGGACAGGACTATGGCGGCTACACCTTC
>TRBV7-9|TRBJ2-2|-|few
CASSYGTRNTGELFF
TGTGCCAGCAGCTACGGGACAAGAAACACCGGGGAGCTGTTTTTT
>TRBV4-2|TRBJ1-5|-|-
CASSQEGRVNQPQHF
TGTGCCAGCAGCCAAGAAGGCAGGGTGAATCAGCCCCAGCATTTT
>TRBV5-1|TRBJ2-7|-|-
CASSPIGDNEQYF
TGCGCCAGCAGCCCCATAGGAGATAACGAGCAGTACTTC
>TRBV20-1|TRBJ2-5|-|few
CSARPAGELQETQYF
TGCAGTGCTAGACCGGCAGGCGAGCTACAAGAGACCCAGTACTTC
>TRBV15|TRBJ1-5|-|-
CATSQQGITPQHF
TGTGCCACCTCTCAACAGGGAATTACGCCCCAGCATTTT
>TRBV10-3|TRBJ2-3|TRBD1|-
CAISDRGQEGTDTQYF
TGTGCCATCAGTGATCGGGGACAGGAGGGCACAGATACGCAGTATTTT
>TRBV5-5|TRBJ2-5|-|-
CASSLAQRSGNQETQYF
TGTGCCAGCAGCTTGGCCCAGCGTAGCGGAAACCAAGAGACCCAGTACTTC
>TRBV12-3/TRBV12-4|TRBJ2-5|-|-
CASSPGPEEETQYF
TGTGCCAGCAGCCCTGGGCCGGAGGAAGAGACCCAGTACTTC
>TRBV7-8|TRBJ2-7|-|few
CASSSPVVGLGLPRYEQYF
TGTGCCAGCAGCTCTCCTGTGGTGGGACTTGGGCTCCCCCGCTACGAGCAGTACTTC
>TRBV5-1|TRBJ2-1|-|many
CASSLDRGSSYNEQFF
TGCGCCAGCAGCTTGGATCGTGGGAGCTCTTACAATGAGCAGTTCTTC
>TRBV11-1|TRBJ2-6|-|-
CASSYSSGMLASSGANVLTF
TGTGCCAGCAGCTACTCATCGGGAATGCTCGCATCCTCTGGGGCCAACGTCCTGACTTTC
>TRBV7-2|TRBJ2-3|-|-
CASSFLRADTQYF
TGTGCCAGCAGCTTTTTACGAGCAGATACGCAGTATTTT
>TRBV12-3/TRBV12-4|TRBJ1-1|-|-
CASSDSPSDTEAFF
TGTGCCAGCAGCGACAGCCCCTCGGACACTGAAGCTTTCTTT
>TRBV19|TRBJ2-5|-|-
CASSIGGGSTKTQYF
TGTGCCAGTAGTATAGGCGGGGGCAGTACCAAGACCCAGTACTTC
>TRBV6-1|TRBJ2-7|TRBD1|few
CASWGQRYSYEQYF
TGTGCCAGCTGGGGACAGAGGTACTCCTACGAGCAGTACTTC
>TRBV5-1|TRBJ2-3|TRBD2|-
CASSTGTLVRGSDTQYF
TGCGCCAGCAGCACCGGGACCTTAGTGCGCGGGAGCGATACGCAGTATTTT
>TRBV2|TRBJ2-2|-|few
CASSPQGEAGELFF
TGTGCCAGCAGCCCCCAGGGAGAAGCCGGGGAGCTGTTTTTT
>TRBV14|TRBJ2-7|TRBD1|few
CASSQDETGVYEQYF
TGTGCCAGCAGCCAAGACGAGACAGGGGTATACGAGCAGTACTTC
>TRBV7-8|TRBJ2-2|TRBD2|few
CASIQGLAGGNTGELFF
TGTGCCAGCATCCAGGGACTAGCGGGCGGAAACACCGGGGAGCTGTTTTTT
>TRBV7-2|TRBJ1-1|TRBD1|-
CASRFNRGGTEAFF
TGTGCCAGCAGATTCAACAGGGGGGGCACTGAAGCTTTCTTT
>TRBV20-1|TRBJ2-1|-|-
CSASASNEQFF
TGCAGTGCTAGTGCGAGCAATGAGCAGTTCTTC
>TRBV27|TRBJ2-1|TRBD2|few
CASSATVGGDNEQFF
TGTGCCAGCAGCGCCACGGTGGGGGGGGACAATGAGCAGTTCTTC
>TRBV27|TRBJ2-7|TRBD2|many
CASSFGAGGGEQYF
TGTGCCAGCAGTTTCGGAGCGGGAGGGGGCGAGCAGTACTTC
>TRBV9|TRBJ2-3|-|few
CASSVESRSIDTQYF
TGTGCCAGCAGCGTAGAGTCTAGGAGTATAGATACGCAGTATTTT
>TRBV6-5|TRBJ2-2|-|-
CASSYDARLNTGELFF
TGTGCCAGCAGTTACGACGCCAGGCTGAACACCGGGGAGCTGTTTTTT
>TRBV7-9|TRBJ1-3|TRBD1|many
CASSRTGGPGNTIYF
TGTGCCAGCAGCCGGACAGGGGGCCCTGGAAACACCATATATTTT
>TRBV5-1|TRBJ2-5|-|-
CASSATLGETQYF
TGCGCCAGCAGCGCCACCCTAGGGGAGACCCAGTACTTC
>TRBV9|TRBJ2-3|-|many
CASSAVVGDSRDTQYF
TGTGCCAGCAGCGCCGTCGTTGGGGACTCGAGGGATACGCAGTATTTT
>TRBV7-6|TRBJ1-1|-|few
CASSQGRTNTEAFF
TGTGCCAGCAGCCAAGGACGGACGAACACTGAAGCTTTCTTT
>TRBV7-9|TRBJ1-1|TRBD1|-
CASSLARGQGRAEAFF
TGTGCCAGCAGCTTAGCCCGAGGACAGGGAAGAGCTGAAGCTTTCTTT
>TRBV5-1|TRBJ2-1|-|many
CASSLRWDTSEQFF
TGCGCCAGCAGCTTACGGTGGGACACTAGTGAGCAGTTCTTC
>TRBV15|TRBJ2-7|-|few
CATGNSFPPYEQYF
TGTGCCACCGGCAACAGTTTCCCACCCTACGAGCAGTACTTC
>TRBV5-6|TRBJ2-5|-|-
CASSFDPSGETQYF
TGTGCCAGCAGCTTTGATCCATCCGGGGAGACCCAGTACTTC
>TRBV5-5|TRBJ2-7|-|few
CASSFGTPGEQYF
TGTGCCAGCAGCTTCGGGACCCCGGGCGAGCAGTACTTC
>TRBV28|TRBJ2-3|TRBD2|few
CASSLGGLAGRTDTQYF
TGTGCCAGCAGTTTAGGGGGACTAGCGGGCCGCACAGATACGCAGTATTTT
>TRBV4-3|TRBJ1-6|-|many
CASSQSHSYNSPLHF
TGCGCCAGCAGCCAATCACACTCCTATAATTCACCCCTCCACTTT
>TRBV28|TRBJ2-3|TRBD1|many
CASSGTGPDPLAQYF
TGTGCCAGCAGCGGGACAGGGCCCGACCCTCTCGCGCAGTATTTT
>TRBV2|TRBJ2-1|TRBD2|many
CASAEEPGLAENEQFF
TGTGCCAGCGCGGAGGAACCGGGACTAGCGGAAAATGAGCAGTTCTTC
>TRBV12-3/TRBV12-4|TRBJ2-3|TRBD2|many
CASSLAGGRTDTQYF
TGTGCCAGCAGTTTGGCGGGAGGGCGCACAGATACGCAGTATTTT
>TRBV24-1|TRBJ2-5|-|-
CATSDSDRRLQETQYF
TGTGCCACCAGTGATTCGGATAGACGCCTCCAAGAGACCCAGTACTTC
>TRBV7-2|TRBJ2-3|-|-
CASSFMGLTDTQYF
TGTGCCAGCAGCTTTATGGGGTTAACAGATACGCAGTATTTT
>TRBV9|TRBJ2-6|-|few
CASSVDGNSGANVLTF
TGTGCCAGCAGCGTTGACGGAAACTCTGGGGCCAACGTCCTGACTTTC
>TRBV15|TRBJ1-5|-|-
CATSRGAAQPQHF
TGTGCCACCAGCAGAGGGGCGGCTCAGCCCCAGCATTTT
>TRBV30|TRBJ2-2|-|many
CAWSVFIEGHTGELFF
TGTGCCTGGAGTGTATTTATTGAGGGGCACACCGGGGAGCTGTTTTTT
>TRBV11-1|TRBJ2-3|-|-
CASSLETGFTDTQYF
TGTGCCAGCAGCTTAGAAACAGGGTTTACAGATACGCAGTATTTT
>TRBV6-5|TRBJ1-1|-|-
CASSYAGTEAFF
TGTGCCAGCAGTTACGCTGGGACTGAAGCTTTCTTT
>TRBV15|TRBJ1-1|-|-
CATSRFQNEAFF
TGTGCCACCAGCAGATTCCAGAATGAAGCTTTCTTT
>TRBV9|TRBJ2-5|TRBD2|-
CASSVVGGGVNQETQYF
TGTGCCAGCAGCGTAGTCGGCGGGGGGGTTAACCAAGAGACCCAGTACTTC
>TRBV7-9|TRBJ1-4|-|-
CASSPGAAPNEKLFF
TGTGCCAGCAGTCCAGGGGCCGCGCCTAATGAAAAACTGTTTTTT
>TRBV7-7|TRBJ2-5|-|few
CASSLAAGRTQYF
TGTGCTAGCAGCTTAGCGGCAGGAAGGACCCAGTACTTC
>TRBV18|TRBJ2-3|TRBD1|once
CASSSQGNTDTQYF
TGTGCCAGCTCGTCACAGGGGAACACAGATACGCAGTATTTT
>TRBV6-5|TRBJ1-2|TRBD1|-
CASSYSGTVGGYTF
TGTGCCAGCAGTTACTCCGGGACAGTCGGTGGCTACACCTTC
>TRBV12-3/TRBV12-4|TRBJ1-1|-|-
CASSLLTNTEAFF
TGTGCCAGCAGTTTACTGACGAACACTGAAGCTTTCTTT